A selection of T cell receptor beta chains follows, all from one sample in a study of vaccination effects on CD4 cells after COVID-19. Their target antigens are unknown. Sequencing was performed with immunoSEQ multiplex PCR; in TCRdb, only in-frame clones are kept and a portion is missing. The table shows 55,000 to 75,000 clones, with around 72% occurring only once. The sequences come from CD4+ T cells from PBMCs cultured with HCoV-OC43 spike peptides, collected before COVID-19 vaccination. These receptors were collected from a human donor who received a COVID-19 vaccine. Both conserved end residues are part of each CDR3. Each record gives: V gene, J gene, clone size, D gene, CDR3 protein, CDR3 DNA. D genes are given only for firm matches. Clone size is shown for a subset of rows, as once, few, many or a class of expanded clone.

v_gene: TRBV6-5
j_gene: TRBJ2-2
abundance: few
d_gene: NA
CDR3aa: CASTPRRDTGELFF
CDR3nt: TGTGCCAGCACCCCTCGTAGGGACACCGGGGAGCTGTTTTTT

v_gene: TRBV19
j_gene: TRBJ2-5
abundance: NA
d_gene: TRBD1
CDR3aa: CATQTGWGETQYF
CDR3nt: TGTGCCACCCAGACAGGGTGGGGAGAGACCCAGTACTTC

v_gene: TRBV21-1
j_gene: TRBJ2-5
abundance: NA
d_gene: NA
CDR3aa: CASSNQRGIETQYF
CDR3nt: TGTGCCAGCAGCAACCAGCGGGGGATAGAGACCCAGTACTTC

v_gene: TRBV5-6
j_gene: TRBJ1-1
abundance: NA
d_gene: NA
CDR3aa: CASSFYGGAQNTEAFF
CDR3nt: TGTGCCAGCAGCTTTTATGGGGGGGCCCAGAACACTGAAGCTTTCTTT

v_gene: TRBV7-8
j_gene: TRBJ1-5
abundance: NA
d_gene: NA
CDR3aa: CASSPLAMPQHF
CDR3nt: TGTGCCAGCAGCCCCCTGGCGATGCCCCAGCATTTT

v_gene: TRBV7-9
j_gene: TRBJ2-5
abundance: few
d_gene: NA
CDR3aa: CASSLVAETQYF
CDR3nt: TGTGCCAGCAGCTTAGTGGCTGAGACCCAGTACTTC

v_gene: TRBV28
j_gene: TRBJ2-2
abundance: NA
d_gene: NA
CDR3aa: CASSRGTANTGELFF
CDR3nt: TGTGCCAGCAGTCGCGGGACGGCGAACACCGGGGAGCTGTTTTTT

v_gene: TRBV27
j_gene: TRBJ2-3
abundance: NA
d_gene: NA
CDR3aa: CASSFQVSTDTQYF
CDR3nt: TGTGCCAGCAGTTTCCAGGTTAGCACAGATACGCAGTATTTT

v_gene: TRBV27
j_gene: TRBJ2-1
abundance: NA
d_gene: TRBD1
CDR3aa: CASSLGQGKPYNEQFF
CDR3nt: TGTGCCAGCAGTTTAGGACAGGGTAAGCCCTACAATGAGCAGTTCTTC

v_gene: TRBV3-1/TRBV3-2
j_gene: TRBJ2-2
abundance: NA
d_gene: TRBD2
CDR3aa: CASSRISGGASGELFF
CDR3nt: TGTGCCAGCAGCCGAATAAGCGGGGGGGCCTCGGGGGAGCTGTTTTTT

v_gene: TRBV6-5
j_gene: TRBJ2-2
abundance: few
d_gene: TRBD1
CDR3aa: CASTDRGLTGELFF
CDR3nt: TGTGCCAGCACCGACAGGGGTCTAACCGGGGAGCTGTTTTTT

v_gene: TRBV28
j_gene: TRBJ2-5
abundance: NA
d_gene: NA
CDR3aa: CASSFMETQYF
CDR3nt: TGTGCCAGCAGTTTTATGGAGACCCAGTACTTC

v_gene: TRBV19
j_gene: TRBJ1-6
abundance: NA
d_gene: NA
CDR3aa: CASQKWASYNSPLHF
CDR3nt: TGTGCCAGTCAGAAATGGGCCTCCTATAATTCACCCCTCCACTTT

v_gene: TRBV5-4
j_gene: TRBJ2-2
abundance: NA
d_gene: NA
CDR3aa: CASSLAGLGELFF
CDR3nt: TGTGCCAGCAGCTTGGCGGGGCTGGGGGAGCTGTTTTTT

v_gene: TRBV7-3
j_gene: TRBJ1-5
abundance: NA
d_gene: TRBD1
CDR3aa: CASSPTGTNQPQHF
CDR3nt: TGTGCCAGCAGCCCGACAGGGACCAATCAGCCCCAGCATTTT

v_gene: TRBV5-1
j_gene: TRBJ1-1
abundance: NA
d_gene: NA
CDR3aa: CASSLVGAYYTEAFF
CDR3nt: TGCGCCAGCAGCTTGGTGGGGGCGTATTACACTGAAGCTTTCTTT

v_gene: TRBV7-2
j_gene: TRBJ1-1
abundance: once
d_gene: NA
CDR3aa: CASSSNSQVMNTEAFF
CDR3nt: TGTGCCAGCAGCTCCAACTCCCAGGTCATGAACACTGAAGCTTTCTTT

v_gene: TRBV7-2
j_gene: TRBJ2-1
abundance: NA
d_gene: NA
CDR3aa: CASSLSVNNEQFF
CDR3nt: TGTGCCAGCAGCTTATCGGTGAACAATGAGCAGTTCTTC